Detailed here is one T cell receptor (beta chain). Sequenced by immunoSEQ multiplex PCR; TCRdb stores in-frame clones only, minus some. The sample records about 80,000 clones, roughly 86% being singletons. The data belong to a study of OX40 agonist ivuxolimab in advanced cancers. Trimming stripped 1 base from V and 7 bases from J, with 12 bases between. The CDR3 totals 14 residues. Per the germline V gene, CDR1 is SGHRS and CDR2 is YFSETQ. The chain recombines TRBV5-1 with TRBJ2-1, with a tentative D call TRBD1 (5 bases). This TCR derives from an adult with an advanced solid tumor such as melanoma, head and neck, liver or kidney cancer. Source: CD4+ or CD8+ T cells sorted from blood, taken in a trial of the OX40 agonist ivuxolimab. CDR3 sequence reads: CASSLQGLGNEQFF. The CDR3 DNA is TGCGCCAGCAGCTTGCAGGGTCTGGGTAATGAGCAGTTCTTC.